The entry that follows covers one T cell receptor (beta chain) sequence. Its antigen is undetermined. V trimming: 1 base; J trimming: 2 bases; junction bases outside the gene matches: 4. The germline V gene encodes CDR1 SGHTA and CDR2 FQGNSA. The CDR3 is 16 amino acids. The method was immunoSEQ multiplex PCR; TCRdb's version includes in-frame clones alone and lacks a portion of them. Of approximately 3,500 clones in the sample, about 95% were seen once. This sample is drawn from a study of blood T cell dynamics during melanoma immunotherapy. Study observations and caveats: It remained unknown if the driving T cell clones were melanoma-specific.

Time point specified: week 3, after first cycle of checkpoint inhibitor. Patients with prior systemic cancer treatment, concomitant immunosuppressants, or other active malignancies were excluded. The V gene is TRBV7-2, the J gene TRBJ2-3; TRBD2 aligns across 9 bases. Sequencing was performed on effector memory CD8+ T cells from blood, taken from a patient treated with checkpoint blockade. The TCR originated in a human donor with melanoma. The CDR3 DNA reads as TGTGCCAGCAGCTTAGTTGGGACTAGCCTCACAGATACGCAGTATTTT. It yields the protein CASSLVGTSLTDTQYF.